Listed below are T cell receptor beta chains from one sample, sequenced in a study of blood T cell repertoires in COVID-19. The protocol was immunoSEQ multiplex PCR, while the TCRdb copy is restricted to in-frame clones and leaves out a portion. The table shows fewer than 300,000 clones, with 70% to 90% occurring only once. Sequencing input: peripheral blood. These receptors all come from a middle-aged man with COVID-19, enrolled during active disease. CDR3s include the opening cysteine and the closing phenylalanine or tryptophan. A D gene is named only where the DNA matches it firmly. A clone size is listed for some rows: how often the clone was seen (once, few, many), or a class if it is expanded.

V,D,size,J,CDR3,DNA
TRBV27,TRBD1,.,TRBJ2-7,CASSMDRGYEQYF,TGTGCCAGCAGTATGGACAGGGGATACGAGCAGTACTTC
TRBV7-8,TRBD1,once,TRBJ1-5,CASSPGQGAGSNQPQHF,TGTGCCAGCAGCCCTGGACAGGGGGCGGGAAGCAATCAGCCCCAGCATTTT
TRBV7-9,.,.,TRBJ1-4,CASSRGIGGHRGGPTNEKLFF,TGTGCCAGCAGCAGGGGGATAGGTGGACACCGGGGAGGTCCAACTAATGAAAAACTGTTTTTT
TRBV7-9,TRBD1,.,TRBJ1-2,CASSRLRQGDGYTF,TGTGCCAGCAGCCGTCTGCGGCAGGGGGATGGCTACACCTTC
TRBV7-9,TRBD1,.,TRBJ2-5,CASSLGQGVYF,TGTGCCAGCAGCCTGGGACAGGGGGTCTACTTC
TRBV7-9,.,.,TRBJ2-1,CASSPQASLSSYNEQFF,TGTGCCAGCAGCCCACAGGCGTCCTTGAGCTCCTACAATGAGCAGTTCTTC
TRBV6-2/TRBV6-3,.,.,TRBJ2-5,CASSYSSLAGTQYF,TGTGCCAGCAGTTACTCGTCGCTCGCAGGGACCCAGTACTTC
TRBV29-1,.,.,TRBJ1-2,CSVGAAPLGGYTF,TGCAGCGTTGGGGCAGCTCCCCTGGGTGGCTACACCTTC
TRBV28,.,.,TRBJ2-3,CASSLSQGRGDTQYF,TGTGCCAGCAGTTTATCCCAGGGGCGCGGAGATACGCAGTATTTT
TRBV5-1,.,.,TRBJ1-1,CASSSLGGLREVGEAFF,TGCGCCAGCAGCTCCCTTGGAGGGTTGAGAGAGGTCGGTGAAGCTTTCTTT
TRBV19,TRBD1,once,TRBJ2-6,CASRPGTGFSGANVLTF,TGTGCCAGTCGACCCGGGACAGGGTTCTCTGGGGCCAACGTCCTGACTTTC